The 5 T cell receptor beta chains below all came from one sample that was sequenced in a study of cytomegalovirus exposure and HLA in healthy donors. 13 Jbeta primers and 60 Vbeta primers were used for the PCR. The method was immunoSEQ multiplex PCR; TCRdb's version includes in-frame clones alone and lacks a portion of them. The table includes 200,000 or so clones, about 86% detected once. Sequenced: PBMCs. The receptors come from a woman between 18 and 30 years old in good health and CMV-seropositive.

The J gene is TRBJ1-6, the V gene TRBV30; TRBD1 is a possible D gene (5 bases). The germline gives CDR1 GTSNPN, CDR2 SVGIG (reference sequence). Trimming removed 0 bases from V and 7 bases from J, with 10 bases in between. The CDR3 loop spans 14 amino acids. CDR3 sequence: CAWSVSGGNSPLHF. DNA of the CDR3: TGTGCCTGGAGTGTATCGGGGGGGAATTCACCCCTCCACTTT.

The rearrangement joins TRBV5-4 to TRBJ1-2; 10 bases line up with TRBD1. CDR1 and CDR2 from the germline V gene are SGHNT and YYREEE (reference sequence). The CDR3 extends over 16 amino acids. Trimming took 6 bases from V and 4 from J; bases not matched to a gene: 12. CDR3 residues: CASNRQGASQSYGYTF. DNA for the CDR3: TGTGCCAGCAACAGACAGGGGGCTTCCCAATCCTATGGCTACACCTTC.

CDR3 sequence: CASSLYHQGSNYGYTF. Written as DNA, the CDR3 is TGTGCCAGCAGCTTATATCATCAGGGATCGAACTATGGCTACACCTTC. The chain couples TRBV7-2 to TRBJ1-2, with D maybe TRBD1 (5 bases). CDR1 is SGHTA and CDR2 is FQGNSA in the germline V gene. Trimming took off 2 bases at V and 2 bases at J, with 15 bases between the two ends. This CDR3 spans 16 amino acids.

This clone was detected only once. This chain links TRBV4-1 with TRBJ2-7; D uncertain. Germline CDR1 is MGHRA and CDR2 is YSYEKL. V was shortened by 1 base and J by 3 bases, with 7 bases between the two germline ends. This CDR3 has 13 residues. The CDR3 here is CASSQVGGYEQYV. CDR3 DNA: TGCGCCAGCAGCCAAGTCGGCGGCTACGAGCAGTACGTC.

The V call is TRBV5-1, the J call TRBJ2-1; maybe TRBD2 (5 bases). V lost 0 bases and J 2 bases, leaving 9 bases between the germline ends. CDR3 size: 15 residues. CDR1 SGHRS and CDR2 YFSETQ come from the germline V gene. The CDR3 nucleotides are TGCGCCAGCAGCTTGGGACTATCCCCCTACAATGAGCAGTTCTTC. Protein: CASSLGLSPYNEQFF.